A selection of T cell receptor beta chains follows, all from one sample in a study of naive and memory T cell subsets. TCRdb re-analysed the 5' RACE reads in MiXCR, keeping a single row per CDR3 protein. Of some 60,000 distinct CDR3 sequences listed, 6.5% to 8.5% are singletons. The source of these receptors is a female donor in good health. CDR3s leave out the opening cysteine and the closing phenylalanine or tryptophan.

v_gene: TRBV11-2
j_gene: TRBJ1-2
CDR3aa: ASTWDRDQGYT

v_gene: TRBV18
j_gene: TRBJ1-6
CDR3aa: ASSPGLQSPLH

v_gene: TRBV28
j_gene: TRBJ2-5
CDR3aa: ASSLLLATETQY

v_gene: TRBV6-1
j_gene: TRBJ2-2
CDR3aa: ASSPREQAGELF

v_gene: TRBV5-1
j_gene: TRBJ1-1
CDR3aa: ASRNEQSKAF

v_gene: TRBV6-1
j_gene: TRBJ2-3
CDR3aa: ASSEGGGAIDTQY

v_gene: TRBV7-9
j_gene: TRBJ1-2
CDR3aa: ASSQAGVLGYT

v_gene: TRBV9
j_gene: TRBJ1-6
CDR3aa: ASSEVIEGNSPLH

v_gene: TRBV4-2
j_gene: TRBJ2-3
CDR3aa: ASSQDGPDTQY

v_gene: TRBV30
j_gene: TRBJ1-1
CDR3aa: AWTQGSYTEAF

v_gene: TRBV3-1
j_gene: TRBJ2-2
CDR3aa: ASSQDLSRTGELF

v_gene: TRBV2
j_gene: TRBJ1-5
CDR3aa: ASSKTGDLNQPQH

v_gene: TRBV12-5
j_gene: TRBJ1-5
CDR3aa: ASGLAQGAQPQH